This T cell receptor (beta chain) was captured in a study of T cells in Graves' hyperthyroidism and ophthalmopathy. Notes on the study in general: Separating ophthalmopathy from stable hyperthyroidism was achieved by a 13 V-J model.

CDR3 length equals 16 residues. The germline V and J ends were trimmed by 2 bases and 1 base, with 15 bases remaining between them. Germline lookup yields CDR1 DFQATT and CDR2 SNEGSKA (reference sequence). TCR beta CDR3 regions were amplified from RNA. RT-PCR in the first round (using the HTBI primer set) targeted the TCR CDR3. TCRdb itself ran the multiplex PCR reads through MiXCR, one entry per CDR3 protein. The profile covers about 400,000 distinct CDR3 sequences, with under 15% appearing a single time and about 33% taken by the ten largest. Graves' hyperthyroidism is called stable when ophthalmopathy does not progress within 18 months. This sample holds PBMCs from around 9.9 ml fresh peripheral blood. Of note for this clonotype: The antigen is not known.

This chain joins TRBV20-1 and TRBJ1-5; possibly TRBD1 for D (6 bases). What was sequenced was blood. The clonotype was recovered from a young woman with Graves' hyperthyroidism. This CDR3 reads CSARTGGSRSNQPQHF. The DNA for the CDR3 is TGCAGTGCTAGAACGGGGGGCTCGAGGAGCAATCAGCCCCAGCATTTT.